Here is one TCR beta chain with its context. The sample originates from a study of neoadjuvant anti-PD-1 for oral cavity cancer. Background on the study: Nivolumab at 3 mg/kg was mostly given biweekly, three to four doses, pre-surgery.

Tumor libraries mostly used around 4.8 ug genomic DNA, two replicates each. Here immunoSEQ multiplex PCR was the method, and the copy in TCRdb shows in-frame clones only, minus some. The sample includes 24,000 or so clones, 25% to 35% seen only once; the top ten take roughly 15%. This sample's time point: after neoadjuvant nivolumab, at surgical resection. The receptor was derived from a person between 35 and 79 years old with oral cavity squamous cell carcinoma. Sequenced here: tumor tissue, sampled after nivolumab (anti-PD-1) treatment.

The CDR3 DNA follows: TGTGCCAGCAGTGAAAGCCTCGACTACTCAAGGGGCGAGCAGTACTTC. This translates into CASSESLDYSRGEQYF. This chain uses TRBV2 with TRBJ2-7; D is tentatively TRBD1 or TRBD2 (5 bases each). With 2 bases removed from V and 6 bases from J, the gap between germline ends came to 20 bases. Germline V gene data show CDR1 as SNHLY and CDR2 as FYNNEI. The CDR3 sequence is 16 residues long.